This T cell receptor (beta chain) comes out of a study of blood T cell repertoires in COVID-19. About the research overall: Sources were T cells, B-cell-depleted T cells, or PBMCs; the material itself was cDNA or gDNA.

Authors' data handling: Counts of nucleated cells, estimated from reference gene primer amplification, were obtained. Sequencing used immunoSEQ multiplex PCR; TCRdb keeps in-frame clones, though not all of them. D and trimming were read from the DNA, whereas the V and J calls and clone size are those reported in that table. The table lists more than 55,000 clones, over 60% of them singletons. The length of the CDR3 is 17 residues. Looked up from germline, CDR1 is SGDLS and CDR2 is YYNGEE. Trimming removed 0 bases at V and 0 bases at J, with 13 bases between. This TCR was recovered from a woman aged 50 to 60 with active or convalescent COVID-19. The genes are TRBV9 and TRBJ1-3; TRBD1 is a possible D gene (5 bases). The sequenced sample consisted of peripheral blood. The CDR3 sequence: CASSVAGGGPSGNTIYF. CDR3 nucleotides: TGTGCCAGCAGCGTAGCCGGGGGGGGTCCCTCTGGAAACACCATATATTTT.